Following are 17 T cell receptor beta chains from one sample sequenced in a study of cytomegalovirus exposure and HLA in healthy donors. Vbeta (60) and Jbeta (13) primers were used in the PCR. Assay used: immunoSEQ multiplex PCR; TCRdb lists only in-frame clones, some missing. The sample holds around 210,000 clones, 78% seen once. The sample consisted of PBMCs. Receptor source: a boy younger than 18 in good health and CMV-seronegative.

V and J are TRBV2 and TRBJ2-4, with a tentative D call TRBD2 (5 bases). Germline CDR1 and CDR2: SNHLY and FYNNEI. The CDR3 spans 11 residues. Trimming shortened V by 7 bases and J by 8 bases, and 9 bases separated the two germline ends. The CDR3 DNA reads TGTGCCAGCAATCTCGGGGACATTCAGTACTTC. This encodes CASNLGDIQYF.

V usage is TRBV5-1 and J usage is TRBJ2-2; 9 nucleotides agree with TRBD1. CDR1 and CDR2 from the germline V gene are SGHRS and YFSETQ. V lost 4 bases and J lost 5; bases outside the gene matches: 3. CDR3 length: 14 amino acids. The CDR3 loop reads CASSTGQGTGELFF. The CDR3 bases are TGCGCCAGCAGCACGGGACAGGGAACCGGGGAGCTGTTTTTT.

The chain combines TRBV18 with TRBJ2-7, with 11 positions matching TRBD2. Losses at the gene ends were 3 bases for V and 5 bases for J; bases not matched to a gene: 12. The CDR3 spans 17 residues. Germline CDR1 is KGHSH and CDR2 is LQKENI. The CDR3 DNA follows: TGTGCCAGCTCACCTCCTGGTAGCGGGAGGGCCTACCACGAGCAGTACTTC. It is translated as CASSPPGSGRAYHEQYF.

The chain employs TRBV29-1 and TRBJ2-7; 8 positions match TRBD1. This CDR3 is built from 14 residues. Per germline, CDR1 SQVTM and CDR2 ANQGSEA. The V and J ends lost 3 bases and 3 bases, in that order; junction bases with no gene match: 7. This CDR3 is CSVEATGQGYEQYF. CDR3 bases: TGCAGCGTTGAGGCAACCGGACAGGGCTACGAGCAGTACTTC.

The V and J genes are TRBV9 and TRBJ2-1; 14 positions agree with TRBD2. Germline CDR1 and CDR2: SGDLS and YYNGEE. This CDR3 has 18 residues. J was trimmed by 4 bases and V by 0 bases; bases with no gene match: 6. Written as DNA, the CDR3 is TGTGCCAGCAGCGTAGAGACTAGCGGGGGGGGGTTGTACAATGAGCAGTTCTTC. Its translation: CASSVETSGGGLYNEQFF. The full variable domain, its missing parts supplied by reference TRBV9 and TRBJ2-1, is DSGVTQTPKHLITATGQRVTLRCSPRSGDLSVYWYQQSLDQGLQFLIQYYNGEERAKGNILERFSAQQFPDLHSELNLSSLELGDSALYFCASSVETSGGGLYNEQFFGPGTRLTVL.

The chain's CDR3 is CASSSRAVGANTEAFF. The CDR3 region has the DNA TGTGCCAGCAGTTCCCGGGCGGTGGGAGCGAACACTGAAGCTTTCTTT. V is TRBV28 and J is TRBJ1-1; no reliable D call. This CDR3 has 16 residues. The germline gives CDR1 MDHEN, CDR2 SYDVKM. With 4 bases removed from V and 1 base from J, the gap between germline ends came to 16 bases. Full variable domain (remainder filled in from reference TRBV28 and TRBJ1-1): DVKVTQSSRYLVKRTGEKVFLECVQDMDHENMFWYRQDPGLGLRLIYFSYDVKMKEKGDIPEGYSVSREKKERFSLILESASTNQTSMYLCASSSRAVGANTEAFFGQGTRLTVV.

The chain carries TRBV2 and TRBJ2-7, with D possibly matching TRBD2 (6 bases). The length of the CDR3 is 14 residues. V gave up 7 bases and J gave up 5 bases, with 18 bases separating them. CDR1 SNHLY and CDR2 FYNNEI come from the germline V gene. The CDR3 nucleotides are TGTGCCAGCATATCTAGCCGGGGGATCCACGAGCAGTACTTC. Translated: CASISSRGIHEQYF. Full variable domain (remainder filled in from reference TRBV2 and TRBJ2-7): EPEVTQTPSHQVTQMGQEVILRCVPISNHLYFYWYRQILGQKVEFLVSFYNNEISEKSEIFDDQFSVERPDGSNFTLKIRSTKLEDSAMYFCASISSRGIHEQYFGPGTRLTVT.

CDR3: CASSYRDREAFF. CDR3 bases: TGTGCCAGCAGTTACCGGGACAGGGAAGCTTTCTTT. The rearrangement uses TRBV6-5 and TRBJ1-1; 8 bases fit TRBD1. The germline V gene encodes CDR1 MNHEY and CDR2 SVGAGI. V trimming: 2 bases; J trimming: 8 bases; junction bases outside the gene matches: 1. The CDR3 length is 12 residues.

V is TRBV9 and J is TRBJ1-5; D unclear. Germline CDR1 reads SGDLS; CDR2 reads YYNGEE. CDR3 size: 13 residues. Trimming removed 7 bases at V and 0 bases at J, with 8 bases between. The DNA for the CDR3 is TGTGCCAGCGCGGAAGATAGCAATCAGCCCCAGCATTTT. Encoded protein: CASAEDSNQPQHF.

Here the CDR3 DNA reads TGCGCCAGCAGCGTGTCTAGGGGAACGCACGAGCAGTACTTC. It codes for CASSVSRGTHEQYF. This sequence joins TRBV5-1 and TRBJ2-7, with D possibly TRBD1 on 5 matching bases. The CDR3 is 14 amino acids. The V gene lost 4 bases and the J gene lost 5 bases, with 16 bases spanning the gap. Germline lookup yields CDR1 SGHRS and CDR2 YFSETQ.

The rearrangement joins TRBV6-5 to TRBJ2-3; the match to TRBD2 covers 9 bases. Per germline, CDR1 MNHEY and CDR2 SVGAGI. Unmatched junction bases numbered 8, after V lost 5 bases and J lost 5 bases. CDR3 length equals 15 residues. The CDR3, as DNA: TGTGCCAGCAGTCTGATAAGCGGGAGGTTAGATACGCAGTATTTT. Translated: CASSLISGRLDTQYF.

The genes are TRBV11-3 and TRBJ2-4; D gene ambiguous. The CDR3 covers 13 residues. The germline V gene has CDR1 SGHNT and CDR2 YENEEA. Deletions cut 6 bases from V and 0 bases from J, with 6 bases between. The CDR3 loop reads CASSLLAKNIQYF. CDR3 nucleotide sequence: TGTGCCAGCAGTCTATTAGCCAAAAACATTCAGTACTTC.

J is TRBJ1-4 and V is TRBV7-9, with TRBD1 matching over 8 bases. The J segment lost 5 bases and the V segment lost 3 bases, leaving 2 bases of the junction unmatched. CDR3 length: 14 residues. CDR1 SEHNR and CDR2 FQNEAQ come from the germline V gene (reference sequence). The CDR3 loop is CASSLGQENEKLFF. Here the CDR3 DNA reads TGTGCCAGCAGCTTGGGACAGGAAAATGAAAAACTGTTTTTT.

This clone occurred once. Other DNA sequences of this sample code for an identical CDR3. This sequence joins TRBV11-2 and TRBJ2-3, with TRBD2 identical over 13 bases. The CDR3 has 16 residues. The trim removed 5 bases at V and 1 base at J, leaving 3 bases unmatched. Germline CDR1 reads SGHAT; CDR2 reads FQNNGV. As DNA, the CDR3 is TGTGCCAGCAGCCTCGGACTAGCGGGAGGCACAGATACGCAGTATTTT. This sequence encodes CASSLGLAGGTDTQYF.

This chain connects TRBV7-2 to TRBJ1-5, with 8 bases that match TRBD1. Germline CDR1 is SGHTA and CDR2 is FQGNSA. The CDR3 spans 17 residues. The trim removed 5 bases at V and 2 bases at J, leaving 11 bases unmatched. The CDR3, as DNA: TGTGCCAGCAGCGAGGGGGCAGGGGGCGCCCGCAATCAGCCCCAGCATTTT. It yields the protein CASSEGAGGARNQPQHF.

V and J are TRBV7-8 and TRBJ1-5; D is possibly TRBD1 (6 bases). The germline V gene has CDR1 SGHVS and CDR2 FQNEAQ. The CDR3 covers 18 residues. The V end was cut by 5 bases, the J end by 0 bases, with 20 bases between. CDR3 coding DNA: TGTGCCAGCAGCCAGAACCTCGGACAGAGTTATAGCAATCAGCCCCAGCATTTT. The encoded protein is CASSQNLGQSYSNQPQHF.

The chain is built from TRBV10-3 and TRBJ2-7; perhaps TRBD2 as D (6 bases). The V and J ends lost 0 bases and 2 bases respectively, with 14 bases between them. The CDR3 has 16 residues. CDR1 and CDR2 from the germline V gene are ENHRY and SYGVKD. Here the CDR3 DNA reads TGTGCCATCAGTGAGTCACCACGGGGGTGGACCTACGAGCAGTACTTC. This translates into CAISESPRGWTYEQYF.